This entry lists 17 T cell receptor beta chains sequenced from one sample in a study of T cells in narcolepsy. The protocol was immunoSEQ multiplex PCR, while the TCRdb copy is restricted to in-frame clones and leaves out a portion. The sample contains around 15,000 clones, 65% to 90% of which appear only once. The sequenced sample was memory (CD45RA-) CD4+ T cells from blood. These receptors all come from a human donor in good health.

This clone appeared a single time. The rearrangement joins TRBV7-2 to TRBJ2-5; 7 bases map to TRBD2. Germline V gene sequence: CDR1 SGHTA, CDR2 FQGNSA. The CDR3 consists of 14 residues. The V segment lost 1 base and the J segment 9 bases; nucleotides outside the gene matches: 8. Here the CDR3 DNA reads TGTGCCAGCAGCTTAGATCGACTAGCCAGTGCCCAGTACTTC. Translation gives CASSLDRLASAQYF.

The gene calls are TRBV9 and TRBJ1-2; D not resolved. From germline, CDR1 is SGDLS and CDR2 YYNGEE. Deletions cut 0 bases from V and 5 bases from J, with 20 bases between. This CDR3 contains 17 residues. CDR3 in amino acids: CASSVGVSVGLEYGYTF. CDR3 nucleotides: TGTGCCAGCAGCGTAGGTGTGTCGGTGGGCCTGGAATATGGCTACACCTTC.

The chain uses TRBV6-1 and TRBJ1-5; a possible D gene is TRBD1 (6 bases). The CDR3 covers 14 residues. With 6 bases removed from V and 4 bases from J, the gap between germline ends came to 13 bases. Germline CDR1 and CDR2: MNHNS and SASEGT. CDR3 residues: CASSGTGRNQPQHF. CDR3 coding DNA: TGTGCCAGCAGCGGTACAGGGCGGAATCAGCCCCAGCATTTT.

This clone has just a few counts. V and J are TRBV27 and TRBJ1-5; 9 bases fit TRBD1. CDR3 length equals 16 residues. Germline assignment: CDR1 MNHEY and CDR2 SMNVEV (reference sequence). With V trimmed by 8 bases and J by 4 bases, 12 bases remained unmatched. In DNA, the CDR3 is TGTGCCAGCGCCCTCTTCGTCGGGACAGGGAATCAGCCCCAGCATTTT. Translating it yields CASALFVGTGNQPQHF.

The J gene is TRBJ1-1, the V gene TRBV18; no firm D call. There are 14 residues in the CDR3. In germline, CDR1 is KGHSH, CDR2 LQKENI. Trimming shortened V by 2 bases and J by 5 bases, and 12 bases separated the two germline ends. The CDR3 loop reads CASSPTVAGTEAFF. The CDR3 coding sequence is TGTGCCAGCTCACCAACGGTGGCGGGTACTGAAGCTTTCTTT.

This rearrangement joins TRBV10-3 to TRBJ2-1, with 7 bases lining up with TRBD2. The V segment lost 0 bases and the J segment 5 bases; nucleotides outside the gene matches: 10. The CDR3 contains 17 residues. CDR1 and CDR2 (germline): ENHRY, SYGVKD. This CDR3 reads CAISESRTRVNNNEQFF. The DNA for the CDR3 is TGTGCCATCAGTGAGTCACGGACTAGGGTTAATAACAATGAGCAGTTCTTC.

The V gene is TRBV14, the J gene TRBJ2-5; no reliable D call. Per germline, CDR1 SGHDN and CDR2 FVKESK. The CDR3 sequence is 16 residues long. V lost 5 bases to trimming and J lost 2 bases, with 18 bases between them. The CDR3 DNA is TGTGCCAGCAGCAAAGGAAGTTCTACTAAACAAGAGACCCAGTACTTC. Amino acid sequence: CASSKGSSTKQETQYF.

The V call is TRBV9, the J call TRBJ2-3, with unresolved D. The CDR3 consists of 13 residues. The germline V gene has CDR1 SGDLS and CDR2 YYNGEE. Trimming took off 0 bases at V and 3 bases at J, with 5 bases between the two ends. DNA of the CDR3: TGTGCCAGCAGCGTAGCTTTGACAGATACGCAGTATTTT. It specifies CASSVALTDTQYF.

This clone was counted once. The chain couples TRBV13 to TRBJ2-5; 7 bases agree with TRBD1. The CDR3 is 13 residues long. The trim removed 4 bases at V and 5 bases at J, leaving 4 bases unmatched. From germline, CDR1 is PRHDT and CDR2 FYEKMQ (reference sequence). CDR3 loop: CASSYTGDETQYF. CDR3 coding DNA: TGTGCCAGCAGCTATACAGGGGATGAGACCCAGTACTTC.

This sequence joins TRBV14 and TRBJ2-1; no reliable D call. The CDR3 contains 16 residues. Germline V gene data show CDR1 as SGHDN and CDR2 as FVKESK. The ends were cut back, 1 base at V and 0 bases at J, with 10 bases in the middle. The CDR3 DNA follows: TGTGCCAGCAGCCAAGTAGGCCCCAGCTCCTACAATGAGCAGTTCTTC. Encoded protein: CASSQVGPSSYNEQFF.

The chain recombines TRBV11-2 with TRBJ1-3; D unclear. This CDR3 has 14 amino acids. The germline V gene encodes CDR1 SGHAT and CDR2 FQNNGV. V lost 5 bases and J 4 bases, leaving 12 bases between the germline ends. The CDR3 spells CASSPGRWGNTIYF. The CDR3 DNA is TGTGCCAGCAGCCCCGGACGCTGGGGAAACACCATATATTTT. Based on the CDR3 plus reference TRBV11-2 and TRBJ1-3, the full variable domain is EAGVAQSPRYKIIEKRQSVAFWCNPISGHATLYWYQQILGQGPKLLIQFQNNGVVDDSQLPKDRFSAERLKGVDSTLKIQPAKLEDSAVYLCASSPGRWGNTIYFGEGSWLTVV.

This chain joins TRBV7-6 and TRBJ2-5, with D uncertain. Germline-derived CDR1 and CDR2 are SGHVS and FNYEAQ. V was clipped by 2 bases and J by 1 base, with 8 bases between them. This CDR3 is 14 amino acids long. This CDR3 is CASSLRRTQETQYF. The CDR3 nucleotides are TGTGCCAGCAGCTTACGGCGTACCCAAGAGACCCAGTACTTC.

The gene calls are TRBV5-1 and TRBJ2-6, with D hard to call. V lost 0 bases, J lost 2 bases, and 3 bases lay in between. This CDR3 spans 14 amino acids. The germline V gene has CDR1 SGHRS and CDR2 YFSETQ. The CDR3 loop reads CASSLEPGANVLTF. The CDR3 DNA reads TGCGCCAGCAGCTTGGAGCCTGGGGCCAACGTCCTGACTTTC. Looking up the rest from reference TRBV5-1 and TRBJ2-6 gives the full variable domain: KAGVTQTPRYLIKTRGQQVTLSCSPISGHRSVSWYQQTPGQGLQFLFEYFSETQRNKGNFPGRFSGRQFSNSRSEMNVSTLELGDSALYLCASSLEPGANVLTFGAGSRLTVL.

This chain connects TRBV9 to TRBJ2-2, with 8 bases identical to TRBD1. The CDR3 contains 15 residues. Unmatched junction bases numbered 5, after V lost 1 base and J lost 6 bases. Per the germline V gene, CDR1 is SGDLS and CDR2 is YYNGEE. Here the CDR3 DNA reads TGTGCCAGCAGCGTATTATCACAGGGGGCCGGGGAGCTGTTTTTT. Its protein is CASSVLSQGAGELFF.

This clone appeared once. The rearrangement links TRBV30 to TRBJ1-5; D is ambiguous. CDR3 length: 13 amino acids. Trimming cost V 3 bases and J 4 bases, with 10 bases left between them. Germline V gives CDR1 GTSNPN, CDR2 SVGIG (reference sequence). The chain's CDR3 is CAWSQGRNQPQHF. The DNA for the CDR3 is TGTGCCTGGAGCCAAGGTAGGAATCAGCCCCAGCATTTT. Full variable domain (missing parts from reference TRBV30 and TRBJ1-5): SQTIHQWPATLVQPVGSPLSLECTVEGTSNPNLYWYRQAAGRGLQLLFYSVGIGQISSEVPQNLSASRPQDRQFILSSKKLLLSDSGFYLCAWSQGRNQPQHFGDGTRLSIL.

J is TRBJ1-5 and V is TRBV2, with TRBD1 matching 7 bases. This CDR3 has 20 amino acids. Germline assignment: CDR1 SNHLY and CDR2 FYNNEI. V was pared by 5 bases and J by 0 bases, with 19 bases of the junction left unmatched. In DNA form, the CDR3 reads TGTGCCAGCAGTAAACCACAACCGGGACAGAGGCTGTATAGCAATCAGCCCCAGCATTTT. Translated, it gives CASSKPQPGQRLYSNQPQHF.

V gene TRBV7-9 combines with J gene TRBJ1-5; unclear D gene. The CDR3 totals 13 residues. In germline, CDR1 is SEHNR, CDR2 FQNEAQ (reference sequence). The V end was cut by 6 bases, the J end by 5 bases, with 11 bases between. CDR3 protein: CASSNLRDQPQHF. Written as DNA, the CDR3 is TGTGCCAGCAGTAATTTAAGGGATCAGCCCCAGCATTTT.